What follows are 11 T cell receptor beta chains derived from one specimen sequenced in a study of cytomegalovirus exposure and HLA in healthy donors. PCR employed 60 Vbeta and 13 Jbeta primers. The assay was immunoSEQ multiplex PCR, and TCRdb's table has in-frame clones only and misses some. The repertoire holds around 130,000 clones, with 80% as singletons. Specimen: PBMCs. All receptors derive from a man under 40 in good health and CMV-seronegative.

The chain uses TRBV27 and TRBJ2-7, with D possibly TRBD1 on 6 matching bases. This CDR3 is 14 amino acids long. V shed 3 bases and J shed 2 bases, with 11 bases lying between them. Germline lookup yields CDR1 MNHEY and CDR2 SMNVEV (reference sequence). CDR3 nucleotides: TGTGCCAGCAGTTTGGGAAGGGGGACCTACGAGCAGTACTTC. Translating it yields CASSLGRGTYEQYF.

This chain links TRBV5-6 with TRBJ2-7, with D possibly being TRBD1 (5 bases). The CDR3 extends over 15 amino acids. Trimming stripped 0 bases from V and 3 bases from J, with 13 bases between. The germline V gene has CDR1 SGHDT and CDR2 YYEEEE. The CDR3 reads CASSLGRGALYEQYF. For the CDR3, the DNA is TGTGCCAGCAGCTTGGGAAGGGGCGCACTCTACGAGCAGTACTTC.

The V call is TRBV6-5, the J call TRBJ2-3, with 12 bases lining up with TRBD2. CDR3 length: 16 residues. V trimming: 2 bases; J trimming: 1 base; junction bases outside the gene matches: 1. CDR1 is MNHEY, CDR2 SVGAGI, per germline. CDR3 sequence reads: CASSYRTSGGTDTQYF. CDR3 in DNA: TGTGCCAGCAGTTACCGGACTAGCGGGGGCACAGATACGCAGTATTTT.

V gene TRBV6-5 combines with J gene TRBJ1-2; TRBD1 aligns across 7 bases. V dropped 6 bases and J dropped 4; count of bases not matched to a gene: 8. This CDR3 contains 14 residues. CDR1 is MNHEY, CDR2 SVGAGI, per germline. As DNA, the CDR3 is TGTGCCAGCAGCACCGGGACAGCGATCTATGGCTACACCTTC. Amino acid sequence: CASSTGTAIYGYTF.

The V call is TRBV13, the J call TRBJ2-7, with 10 bases identical to TRBD2. The CDR3 is made up of 14 amino acids. The J segment lost 6 bases and the V segment lost 5 bases, leaving 7 bases of the junction unmatched. From germline, CDR1 is PRHDT and CDR2 FYEKMQ (reference sequence). CDR3 in amino acids: CASSHLAGVSEQYF. As DNA, the CDR3 is TGTGCCAGCAGCCACCTAGCGGGAGTTTCCGAGCAGTACTTC.

The rearrangement uses TRBV5-6 and TRBJ2-3, with D unclear. The CDR3 has 13 residues. The germline V and J ends were trimmed by 6 bases and 2 bases, with 10 bases remaining between them. CDR1 and CDR2 (germline): SGHDT, YYEEEE. CDR3 nucleotide sequence: TGTGCCAGCACAAACAGACCCACAGATACGCAGTATTTT. Amino acid sequence: CASTNRPTDTQYF.

The rearrangement joins TRBV5-8 to TRBJ2-5; the D gene is possibly TRBD1 (6 bases). The CDR3 contains 13 residues. Trimming removed 7 bases at V and 4 bases at J, with 14 bases between. The germline V gene has CDR1 SGHTS and CDR2 YDEGEE. CDR3 in amino acids: CASGRGFLETQYF. The CDR3 nucleotides are TGTGCCAGCGGCAGGGGATTTTTAGAGACCCAGTACTTC. The variable domain in full, with the rest retrieved from reference TRBV5-8 and TRBJ2-5, is EAGVTQSPTHLIKTRGQQATLRCSPISGHTSVYWYQQALGLGLQFLLWYDEGEERNRGNFPPRFSGRQFPNYSSELNVNALELEDSALYLCASGRGFLETQYFGPGTRLLVL.

The chain carries TRBV13 and TRBJ1-2, with 7 bases matching TRBD1. This CDR3 region has 12 residues. Germline-derived CDR1 and CDR2 are PRHDT and FYEKMQ (reference sequence). Trimming took 3 bases from V and 8 from J; bases not matched to a gene: 3. The CDR3, as DNA: TGTGCCAGCAGCTTGACAGGGAGCGGCTACACCTTC. Residues: CASSLTGSGYTF.

The chain employs TRBV29-1 and TRBJ2-3, with no clear D. The length of the CDR3 is 12 residues. V lost 4 bases and J lost 0, with 5 bases in between. Germline V CDR1 and CDR2: SQVTM, ANQGSEA. The CDR3 nucleotides read TGCAGCGTTGGGCTGAGCACAGATACGCAGTATTTT. This gives the protein CSVGLSTDTQYF.

The gene calls are TRBV6-1 and TRBJ1-3; no clear D. The germline gives CDR1 MNHNS, CDR2 SASEGT. V was cut by 9 bases and J by 2 bases, with 14 bases left in between. The CDR3 runs to 14 residues. The CDR3 protein is CASASSLTGNTIYF. CDR3 sequence (DNA): TGTGCCAGTGCTTCAAGCCTTACTGGAAACACCATATATTTT.

The J gene is TRBJ1-3, the V gene TRBV6-5; D is ambiguous. Trimming took off 6 bases at V and 0 bases at J, with 9 bases between the two ends. The CDR3 sequence is 14 residues long. Germline values: CDR1 MNHEY, CDR2 SVGAGI. The chain's CDR3 is CASRGTTSGNTIYF. The CDR3 DNA reads as TGTGCCAGCAGGGGTACTACCTCTGGAAACACCATATATTTT.